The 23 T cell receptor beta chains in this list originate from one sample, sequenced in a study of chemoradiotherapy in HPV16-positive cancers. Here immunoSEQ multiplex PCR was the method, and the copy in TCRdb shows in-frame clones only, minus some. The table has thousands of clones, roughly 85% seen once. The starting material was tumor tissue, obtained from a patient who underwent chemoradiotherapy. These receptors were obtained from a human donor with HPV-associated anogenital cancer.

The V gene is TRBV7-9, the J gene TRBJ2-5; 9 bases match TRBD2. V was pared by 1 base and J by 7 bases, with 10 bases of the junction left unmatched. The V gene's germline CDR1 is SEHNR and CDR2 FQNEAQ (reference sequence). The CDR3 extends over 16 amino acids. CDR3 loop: CASSLETSGTGMTQYF. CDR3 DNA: TGTGCCAGCAGCTTAGAGACTAGCGGAACCGGGATGACCCAGTACTTC.

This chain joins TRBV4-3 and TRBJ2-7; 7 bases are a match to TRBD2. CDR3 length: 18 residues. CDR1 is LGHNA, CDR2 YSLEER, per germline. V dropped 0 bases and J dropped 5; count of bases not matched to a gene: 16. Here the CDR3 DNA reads TGCGCCAGCAGCCAAGATGGTGGGGGTAGCGGGTCCGTCCACGAGCAGTACTTC. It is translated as CASSQDGGGSGSVHEQYF.

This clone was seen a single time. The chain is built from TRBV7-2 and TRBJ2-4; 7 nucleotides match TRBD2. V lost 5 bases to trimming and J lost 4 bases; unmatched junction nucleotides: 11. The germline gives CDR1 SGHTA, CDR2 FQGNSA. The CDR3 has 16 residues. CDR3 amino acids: CASSLLASGVKNIQYF. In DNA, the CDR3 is TGTGCCAGCAGCCTCCTGGCTAGCGGAGTTAAAAACATTCAGTACTTC. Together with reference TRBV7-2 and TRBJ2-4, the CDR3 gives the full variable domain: GAGVSQSPSNKVTEKGKDVELRCDPISGHTALYWYRQSLGQGLEFLIYFQGNSAPDKSGLPSDRFSAERTGGSVSTLTIQRTQQEDSAVYLCASSLLASGVKNIQYFGAGTRLSVL.

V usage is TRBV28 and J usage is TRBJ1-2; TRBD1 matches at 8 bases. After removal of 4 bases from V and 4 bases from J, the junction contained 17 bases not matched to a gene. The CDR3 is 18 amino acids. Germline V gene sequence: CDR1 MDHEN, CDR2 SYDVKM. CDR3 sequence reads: CASSSLTVGGGTGYGYTF. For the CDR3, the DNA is TGTGCCAGCAGTTCCCTTACAGTCGGGGGCGGGACAGGCTATGGCTACACCTTC.

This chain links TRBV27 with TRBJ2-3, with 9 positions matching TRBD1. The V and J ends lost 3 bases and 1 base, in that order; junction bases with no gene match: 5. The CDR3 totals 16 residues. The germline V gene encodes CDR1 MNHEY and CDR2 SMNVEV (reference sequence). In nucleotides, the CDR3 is TGTGCCAGCAGTTTTATGGACAGGGGTGGCACAGATACGCAGTATTTT. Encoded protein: CASSFMDRGGTDTQYF.

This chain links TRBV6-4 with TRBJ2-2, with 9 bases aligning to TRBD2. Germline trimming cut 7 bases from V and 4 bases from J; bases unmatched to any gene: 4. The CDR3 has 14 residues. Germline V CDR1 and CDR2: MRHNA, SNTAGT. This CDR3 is CASKEREATGELFF. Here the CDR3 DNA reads TGTGCCAGCAAGGAGCGGGAGGCCACCGGGGAGCTGTTTTTT.

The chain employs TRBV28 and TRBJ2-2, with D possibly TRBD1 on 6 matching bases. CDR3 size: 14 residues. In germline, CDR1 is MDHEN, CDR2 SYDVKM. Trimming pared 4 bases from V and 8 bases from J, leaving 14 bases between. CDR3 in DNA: TGTGCCAGCAGTTCGGACCCGACAGGAGGGGAGCTGTTTTTT. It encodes CASSSDPTGGELFF. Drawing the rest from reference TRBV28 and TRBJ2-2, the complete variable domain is DVKVTQSSRYLVKRTGEKVFLECVQDMDHENMFWYRQDPGLGLRLIYFSYDVKMKEKGDIPEGYSVSREKKERFSLILESASTNQTSMYLCASSSDPTGGELFFGEGSRLTVL.

The CDR3 region has the DNA TGTGCCAGCAGCTTGACACAGGGGGCTGCCGGGGAGCTGTTTTTT. Amino acid sequence: CASSLTQGAAGELFF. This chain connects TRBV5-5 to TRBJ2-2, with 9 nucleotides matching TRBD1. The ends lost 1 base at V and 6 bases at J; junction bases unmatched: 4. CDR1 and CDR2 (germline): SGHKS, YYEKEE (reference sequence). The CDR3 has 15 amino acids.

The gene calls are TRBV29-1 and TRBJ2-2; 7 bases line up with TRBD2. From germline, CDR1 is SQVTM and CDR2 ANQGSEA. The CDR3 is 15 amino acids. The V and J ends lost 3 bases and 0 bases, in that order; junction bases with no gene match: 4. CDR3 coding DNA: TGCAGCGTTGACAGCGGGATAACGAACACCGGGGAGCTGTTTTTT. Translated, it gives CSVDSGITNTGELFF.

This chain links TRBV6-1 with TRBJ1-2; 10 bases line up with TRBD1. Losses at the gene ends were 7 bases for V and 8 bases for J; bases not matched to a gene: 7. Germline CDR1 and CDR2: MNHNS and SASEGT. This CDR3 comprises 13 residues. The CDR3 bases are TGTGCCAGCACCCCGACAGGGGGCGAAGGCTACACCTTC. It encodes CASTPTGGEGYTF.

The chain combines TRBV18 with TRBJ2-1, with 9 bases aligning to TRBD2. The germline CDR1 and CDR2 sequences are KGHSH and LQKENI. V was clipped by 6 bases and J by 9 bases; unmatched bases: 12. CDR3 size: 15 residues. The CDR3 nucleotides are TGTGCCAGCTCCCTCTCTAGCGGGATTCCAGGTGAGCAGTTCTTC. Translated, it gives CASSLSSGIPGEQFF.

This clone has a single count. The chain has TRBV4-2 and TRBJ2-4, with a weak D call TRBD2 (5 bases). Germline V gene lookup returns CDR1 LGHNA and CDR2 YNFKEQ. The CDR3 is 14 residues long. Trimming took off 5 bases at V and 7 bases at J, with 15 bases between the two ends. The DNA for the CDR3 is TGTGCCAGCAGCGAACGGGGTAGTAGCAACATTCAGTACTTC. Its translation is CASSERGSSNIQYF.

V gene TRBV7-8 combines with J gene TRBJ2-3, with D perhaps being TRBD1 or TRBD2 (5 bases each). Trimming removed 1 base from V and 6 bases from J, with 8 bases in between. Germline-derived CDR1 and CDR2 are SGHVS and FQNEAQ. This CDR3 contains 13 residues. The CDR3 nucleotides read TGTGCCAGCAGCTTAGGGGGGATGGATACGCAGTATTTT. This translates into CASSLGGMDTQYF.

CDR3 in amino acids: CASSVAGAEVYEQYF. CDR3 bases: TGTGCCAGCAGCGTAGCTGGGGCGGAAGTCTACGAGCAGTACTTC. V and J are TRBV9 and TRBJ2-7, with a weak D call TRBD1 (5 bases). The length of the CDR3 is 15 residues. Trimming removed 0 bases from V and 3 bases from J, with 13 bases in between. Germline V gene sequence: CDR1 SGDLS, CDR2 YYNGEE.

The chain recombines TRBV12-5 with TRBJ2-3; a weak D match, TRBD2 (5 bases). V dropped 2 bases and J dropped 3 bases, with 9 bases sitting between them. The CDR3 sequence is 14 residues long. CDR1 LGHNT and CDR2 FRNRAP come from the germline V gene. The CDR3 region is CASGLFPGTDTQYF. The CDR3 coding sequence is TGTGCTAGTGGTTTGTTCCCGGGGACAGATACGCAGTATTTT.

The CDR3 loop reads CASSYRGVVQRQETQYF. The CDR3, as DNA: TGTGCCAGCAGCTACCGGGGGGTAGTACAGCGCCAAGAGACCCAGTACTTC. The rearrangement links TRBV7-9 to TRBJ2-5; 7 nucleotides match TRBD2. Looked up from germline, CDR1 is SEHNR and CDR2 is FQNEAQ (reference sequence). V was clipped by 4 bases and J by 1 base; unmatched bases: 12. The CDR3 spans 17 residues.

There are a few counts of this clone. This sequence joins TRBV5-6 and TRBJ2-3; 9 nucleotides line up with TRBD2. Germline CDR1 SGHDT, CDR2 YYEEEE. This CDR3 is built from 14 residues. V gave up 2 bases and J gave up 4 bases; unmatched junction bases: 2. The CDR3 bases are TGTGCCAGCAGCTTTCTAGCGGGGTCAGATACGCAGTATTTT. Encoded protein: CASSFLAGSDTQYF.

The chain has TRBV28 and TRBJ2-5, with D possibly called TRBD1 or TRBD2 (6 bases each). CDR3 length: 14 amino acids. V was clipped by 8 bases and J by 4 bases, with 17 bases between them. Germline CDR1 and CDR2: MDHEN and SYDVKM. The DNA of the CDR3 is TGTGCCAGCCTCAGAGGGGGGCCGGGAGAGACCCAGTACTTC. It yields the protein CASLRGGPGETQYF.

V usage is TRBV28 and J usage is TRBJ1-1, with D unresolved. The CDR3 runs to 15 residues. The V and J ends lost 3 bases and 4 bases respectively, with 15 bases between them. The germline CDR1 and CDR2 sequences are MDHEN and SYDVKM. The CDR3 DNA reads TGTGCCAGCAGTTTCGGCTGGGGAGACGGCACTGAAGCTTTCTTT. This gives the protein CASSFGWGDGTEAFF.

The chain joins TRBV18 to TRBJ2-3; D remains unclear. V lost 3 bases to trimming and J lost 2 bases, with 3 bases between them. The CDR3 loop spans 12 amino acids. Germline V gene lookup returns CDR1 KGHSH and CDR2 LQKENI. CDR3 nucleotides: TGTGCCAGCTCACCGTACACAGATACGCAGTATTTT. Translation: CASSPYTDTQYF. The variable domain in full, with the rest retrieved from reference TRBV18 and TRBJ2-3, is NAGVMQNPRHLVRRRGQEARLRCSPMKGHSHVYWYRQLPEEGLKFMVYLQKENIIDESGMPKERFSAEFPKEGPSILRIQQVVRGDSAAYFCASSPYTDTQYFGPGTRLTVL.

CDR3 sequence reads: CAWSLSGTGGRRAFF. Written as DNA, the CDR3 is TGTGCCTGGAGTCTGTCGGGGACAGGGGGCCGGCGGGCTTTCTTT. The rearrangement uses TRBV30 and TRBJ1-1, with 12 nucleotides matching TRBD1. Germline V gene sequence: CDR1 GTSNPN, CDR2 SVGIG (reference sequence). The CDR3 spans 15 residues. V shed 2 bases and J 11 bases; nucleotides not matched to a gene: 12.

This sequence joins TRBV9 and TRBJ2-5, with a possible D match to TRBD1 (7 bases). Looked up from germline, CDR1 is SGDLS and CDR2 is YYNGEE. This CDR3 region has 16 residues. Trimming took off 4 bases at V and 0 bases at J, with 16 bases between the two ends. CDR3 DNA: TGTGCCAGCAGCTCTCTAGGAGGGGGCGACCAAGAGACCCAGTACTTC. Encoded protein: CASSSLGGGDQETQYF.

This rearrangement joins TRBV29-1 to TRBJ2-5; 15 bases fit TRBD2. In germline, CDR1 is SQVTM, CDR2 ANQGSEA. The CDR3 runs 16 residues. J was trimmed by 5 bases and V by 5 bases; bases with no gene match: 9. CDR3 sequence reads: CSVWGLAGGGGETQYF. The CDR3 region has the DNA TGCAGCGTTTGGGGACTAGCGGGAGGAGGCGGGGAGACCCAGTACTTC.